Sequencing of this TCR beta chain was carried out in a study of OX40 agonist ivuxolimab in advanced cancers. Study overall: The dose-escalation cohort was approximately 80% male, with a mean age of around 60 years, ranging roughly 20 to 90. Partial responses, seen in three patients, involved one hepatocellular carcinoma and two cutaneous melanomas.

TCRdb's table, derived via immunoSEQ multiplex PCR, lists solely in-frame clones and lacks some. Of about 100,000 clones detected, 91% appear once; the ten largest clones hold 0.5% to 0.65%. Anyone with autoimmune disease history or systemic immunosuppression was excluded. The input for sequencing was CD4+ or CD8+ T cells sorted from blood, taken in a trial of the OX40 agonist ivuxolimab. This sequence originates from an adult with an advanced solid tumor such as melanoma, head and neck, liver or kidney cancer.

The CDR3: CASGLPGQGIVSEQFF. The DNA for the CDR3 is TGTGCCAGCGGACTTCCGGGACAGGGAATAGTAAGTGAGCAGTTCTTC. The V and J genes are TRBV7-8 and TRBJ2-1; 9 bases fit TRBD1. CDR1 and CDR2 from the germline V gene are SGHVS and FQNEAQ. This CDR3 is 16 amino acids long. J was trimmed by 9 bases and V by 8 bases; bases with no gene match: 17.